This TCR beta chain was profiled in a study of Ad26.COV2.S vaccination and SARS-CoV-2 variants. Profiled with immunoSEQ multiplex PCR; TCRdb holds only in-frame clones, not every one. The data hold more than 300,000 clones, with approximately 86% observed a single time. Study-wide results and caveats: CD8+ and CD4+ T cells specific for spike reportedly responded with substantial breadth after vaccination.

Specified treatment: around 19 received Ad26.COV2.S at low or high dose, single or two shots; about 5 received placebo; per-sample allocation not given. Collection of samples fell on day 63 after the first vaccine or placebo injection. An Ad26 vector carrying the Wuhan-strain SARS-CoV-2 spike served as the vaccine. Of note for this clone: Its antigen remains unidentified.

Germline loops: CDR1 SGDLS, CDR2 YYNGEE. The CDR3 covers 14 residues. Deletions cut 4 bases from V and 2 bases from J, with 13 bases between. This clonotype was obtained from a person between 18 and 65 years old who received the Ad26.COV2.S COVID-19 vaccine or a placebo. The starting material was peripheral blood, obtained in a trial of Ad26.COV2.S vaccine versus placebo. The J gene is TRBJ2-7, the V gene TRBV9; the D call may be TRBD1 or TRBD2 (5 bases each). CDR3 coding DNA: TGTGCCAGCAGCCTGAGGGACCAGGCCTACGAGCAGTACTTC. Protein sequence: CASSLRDQAYEQYF.